The 15 T cell receptor beta chains below all came from one sample that was sequenced in a study of CD8 T cells in Susac syndrome. cDNA came from about 0.5 to 1 ug RNA primed by random hexamers. TCRdb recomputed calls from the immunoSEQ multiplex PCR reads with MiXCR, one row per CDR3 protein. The profile shows a few hundred thousand distinct CDR3 sequences, roughly 90% of them singletons. Specimen: CD8+ T cells from PBMCs. These receptors all come from a human donor with multiple sclerosis.

The genes are TRBV19 and TRBJ2-1; D tentatively fits TRBD1 or TRBD2 (5 bases each). The CDR3 totals 14 residues. V lost 8 bases to trimming and J lost 0 bases, with 11 bases between them. Germline loops: CDR1 LNHDA, CDR2 SQIVND (reference sequence). CDR3 loop: CASQPGGSYNEQFF. In DNA, the CDR3 is TGTGCCAGTCAACCTGGGGGCTCCTACAATGAGCAGTTCTTC.

The chain joins TRBV28 to TRBJ2-1; 10 bases match TRBD1. Germline CDR1 is MDHEN and CDR2 is SYDVKM. The CDR3 consists of 17 residues. V gave up 5 bases and J gave up 6 bases; unmatched junction bases: 13. In DNA form, the CDR3 reads TGTGCCAGCAGTCACGCACGGGACAGGGGTGGAGGCAATGAGCAGTTCTTC. Protein product: CASSHARDRGGGNEQFF.

The CDR3 DNA sequence: TGCAGCGTTGAGGCAGGGTGGCATGAGCAGTTCTTC. This gives the protein CSVEAGWHEQFF. This chain links TRBV29-1 with TRBJ2-1; perhaps TRBD1 as D (5 bases). Germline V gives CDR1 SQVTM, CDR2 ANQGSEA. The V and J ends lost 3 bases and 8 bases respectively, with 11 bases between them. The CDR3 has 12 residues.

The V gene is TRBV7-3, the J gene TRBJ2-6; D ambiguous. Germline V gene data show CDR1 as SGHTA and CDR2 as FQGTGA. This CDR3 is built from 16 residues. With 4 bases removed from V and 0 bases from J, the gap between germline ends came to 10 bases. The CDR3 sequence: CASSSLPDSGANVLTF. Here the CDR3 DNA reads TGTGCCAGCAGCTCACTTCCCGACTCTGGGGCCAACGTCCTGACTTTC.

The count of this clonotype is one. This chain joins TRBV14 and TRBJ2-5; maybe TRBD1 (5 bases). Trimming took off 1 base at V and 1 base at J, with 10 bases between the two ends. The V gene's germline CDR1 is SGHDN and CDR2 FVKESK. This CDR3 region has 15 residues. This chain's CDR3 is CASSQGGRAQETQYF. The CDR3, as DNA: TGTGCCAGCAGCCAAGGCGGCAGGGCCCAAGAGACCCAGTACTTC.

The V and J genes are TRBV29-1 and TRBJ1-1; weak D call: TRBD1 (5 bases). V gave up 7 bases and J gave up 6 bases, with 15 bases separating them. The CDR3 runs 12 residues. Germline values: CDR1 SQVTM, CDR2 ANQGSEA. The CDR3 DNA sequence: TGCAGCGGAAACCCCGGGGGTCCTGAAGCTTTCTTT. This gives the protein CSGNPGGPEAFF.

The chain joins TRBV19 to TRBJ2-1; TRBD2 might be the D (6 bases). V was pared by 7 bases and J by 9 bases, with 13 bases between. The CDR3 extends over 12 amino acids. The V gene's germline CDR1 is LNHDA and CDR2 SQIVND (reference sequence). CDR3 sequence: CASTRGGFEQFF. Here the CDR3 DNA reads TGTGCCAGTACCCGAGGAGGGTTTGAGCAGTTCTTC. Full variable domain (remainder filled in from reference TRBV19 and TRBJ2-1): DGGITQSPKYLFRKEGQNVTLSCEQNLNHDAMYWYRQDPGQGLRLIYYSQIVNDFQKGDIAEGYSVSREKKESFPLTVTSAQKNPTAFYLCASTRGGFEQFFGPGTRLTVL.

This sequence joins TRBV15 and TRBJ2-5; 12 nucleotides agree with TRBD2. Germline CDR1 is LNHNV and CDR2 is YYDKDF (reference sequence). V lost 1 base to trimming and J lost 5 bases; unmatched junction nucleotides: 5. The length of the CDR3 is 16 residues. The CDR3 sequence: CATSRGTSGEGETQYF. The CDR3 coding sequence is TGTGCCACCAGCAGAGGGACTAGCGGGGAGGGGGAGACCCAGTACTTC.

The chain is built from TRBV9 and TRBJ2-1, with TRBD1 as a possible D gene (7 bases). The CDR3 loop spans 17 amino acids. CDR1 is SGDLS, CDR2 YYNGEE, per germline. Deletions cut 0 bases from V and 3 bases from J, with 16 bases between. For the CDR3, the DNA is TGTGCCAGCAGCGTAGAGGGCCAGGGGGGAGTCTACAATGAGCAGTTCTTC. Protein: CASSVEGQGGVYNEQFF.

This clonotype was detected only a few times. In nucleotides, the CDR3 is TGTGCCAGCAGCTTTCTCACAGGGGATTCACCCCTCCACTTT. It codes for CASSFLTGDSPLHF. The chain combines TRBV5-4 with TRBJ1-6, with 7 nucleotides matching TRBD1. Unmatched junction bases numbered 4, after V lost 2 bases and J lost 8 bases. The CDR3 sequence is 14 residues long. Germline V gene data show CDR1 as SGHNT and CDR2 as YYREEE (reference sequence). The variable domain in full, completed from reference TRBV5-4 and TRBJ1-6, reads ETGVTQSPTHLIKTRGQQVTLRCSSQSGHNTVSWYQQALGQGPQFIFQYYREEENGRGNFPPRFSGLQFPNYSSELNVNALELDDSALYLCASSFLTGDSPLHFGNGTRLTVT.

About this clonotype: At one end, the junction sequence differs from germline, possibly due to a read error. The chain recombines TRBV30 with TRBJ1-1; D is uncertain. From germline, CDR1 is GTSNPN and CDR2 SVGIG (reference sequence). The CDR3 consists of 12 residues. As DNA, the CDR3 is TGTGCCTGGAGAGAGCAGAACACTGAAGTTTTCTTT. This gives the protein CAWREQNTEVFF.

This clonotype was recorded only once. This rearrangement joins TRBV6-2 or TRBV6-3 to TRBJ2-7; tentative D call: TRBD1 (6 bases). Trimming cost V 8 bases and J 3 bases, with 14 bases left between them. CDR3 size: 13 residues. Germline-derived CDR1 and CDR2 are MNHEY and SVGEGT. In DNA form, the CDR3 reads TGTGCCAGCGCCTTTGGACAGTTCTACGAGCAGTACTTC. It encodes CASAFGQFYEQYF.

The gene calls are TRBV15 and TRBJ2-1; 7 nucleotides line up with TRBD1. The V segment lost 0 bases and the J segment 6 bases; nucleotides outside the gene matches: 5. This CDR3 has 15 residues. Germline V CDR1 and CDR2: LNHNV, YYDKDF (reference sequence). Written as DNA, the CDR3 is TGTGCCACCAGCAGAGATCGGACAGGTGGCAATGAGCAGTTCTTC. Its translation: CATSRDRTGGNEQFF.

The J gene is TRBJ2-7, the V gene TRBV28; D is ambiguous. From germline, CDR1 is MDHEN and CDR2 SYDVKM. CDR3 length: 13 residues. Trimming removed 3 bases at V and 1 base at J, with 7 bases between. CDR3 sequence (DNA): TGTGCCAGCAGTTTTCTCCGATCCTACGAGCAGTACTTC. Translated, it gives CASSFLRSYEQYF.

The chain carries TRBV29-1 and TRBJ2-1; 9 bases align to TRBD2. The CDR3 loop spans 15 amino acids. The germline V gene has CDR1 SQVTM and CDR2 ANQGSEA. V lost 6 bases and J lost 2; bases outside the gene matches: 8. The CDR3 bases are TGCAGCGTAGTCTTAGCGGGGGAGGCCTACAATGAGCAGTTCTTC. This sequence encodes CSVVLAGEAYNEQFF.